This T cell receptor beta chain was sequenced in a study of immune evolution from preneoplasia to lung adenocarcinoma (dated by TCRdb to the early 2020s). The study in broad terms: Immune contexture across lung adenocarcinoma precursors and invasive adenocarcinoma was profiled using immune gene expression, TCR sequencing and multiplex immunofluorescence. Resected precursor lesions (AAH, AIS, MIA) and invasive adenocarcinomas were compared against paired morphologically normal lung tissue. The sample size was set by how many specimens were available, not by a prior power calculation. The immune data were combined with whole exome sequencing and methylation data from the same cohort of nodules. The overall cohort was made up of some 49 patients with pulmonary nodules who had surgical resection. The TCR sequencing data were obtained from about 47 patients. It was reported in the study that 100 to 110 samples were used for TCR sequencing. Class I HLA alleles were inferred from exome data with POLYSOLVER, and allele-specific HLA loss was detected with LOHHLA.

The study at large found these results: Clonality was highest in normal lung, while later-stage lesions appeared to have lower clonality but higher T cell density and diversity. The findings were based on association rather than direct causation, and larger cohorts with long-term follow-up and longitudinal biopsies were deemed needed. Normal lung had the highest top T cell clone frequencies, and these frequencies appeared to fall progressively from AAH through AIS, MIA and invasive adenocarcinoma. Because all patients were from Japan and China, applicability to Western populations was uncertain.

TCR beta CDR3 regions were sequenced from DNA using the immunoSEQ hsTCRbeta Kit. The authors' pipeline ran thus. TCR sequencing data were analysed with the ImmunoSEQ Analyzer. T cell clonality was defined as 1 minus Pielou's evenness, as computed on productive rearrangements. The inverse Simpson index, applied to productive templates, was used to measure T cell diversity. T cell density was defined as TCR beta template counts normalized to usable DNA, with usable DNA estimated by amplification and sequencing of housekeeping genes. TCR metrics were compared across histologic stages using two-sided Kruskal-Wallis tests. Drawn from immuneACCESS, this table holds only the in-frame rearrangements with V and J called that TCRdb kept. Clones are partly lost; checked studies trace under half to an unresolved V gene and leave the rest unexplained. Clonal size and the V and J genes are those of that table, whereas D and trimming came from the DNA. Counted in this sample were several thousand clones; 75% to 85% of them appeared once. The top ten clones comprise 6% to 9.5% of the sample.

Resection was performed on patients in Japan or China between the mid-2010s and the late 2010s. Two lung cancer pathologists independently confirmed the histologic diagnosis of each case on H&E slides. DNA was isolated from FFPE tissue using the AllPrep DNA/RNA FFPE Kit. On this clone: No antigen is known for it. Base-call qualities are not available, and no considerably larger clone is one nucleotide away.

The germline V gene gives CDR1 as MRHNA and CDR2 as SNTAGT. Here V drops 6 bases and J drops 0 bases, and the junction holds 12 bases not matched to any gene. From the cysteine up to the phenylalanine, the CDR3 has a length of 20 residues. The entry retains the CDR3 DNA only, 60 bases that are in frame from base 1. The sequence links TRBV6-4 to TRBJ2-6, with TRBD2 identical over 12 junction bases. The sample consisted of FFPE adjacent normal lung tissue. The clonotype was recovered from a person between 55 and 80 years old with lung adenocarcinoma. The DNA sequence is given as TGTGCCAGCAGCGATACCCAGACTAGCGGGGGCCACTCTGGGGCCAACGTCCTGACTTTC. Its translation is CASSDTQTSGGHSGANVLTF.